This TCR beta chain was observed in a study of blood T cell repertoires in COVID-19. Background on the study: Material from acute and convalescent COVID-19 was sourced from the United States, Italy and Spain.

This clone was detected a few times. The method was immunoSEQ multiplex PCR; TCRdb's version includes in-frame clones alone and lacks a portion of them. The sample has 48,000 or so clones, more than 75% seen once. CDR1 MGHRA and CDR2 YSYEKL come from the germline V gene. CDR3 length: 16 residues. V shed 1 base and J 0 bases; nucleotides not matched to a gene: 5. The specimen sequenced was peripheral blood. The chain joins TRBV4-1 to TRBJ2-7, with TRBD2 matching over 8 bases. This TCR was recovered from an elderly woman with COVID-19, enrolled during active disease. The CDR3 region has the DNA TGCGCCAGCAGCCAAGGCGGGGGGACAAGCTCCTACGAGCAGTACTTC. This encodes CASSQGGGTSSYEQYF.